This TCR beta chain was obtained from a study of T cell repertoires in cytomegalovirus infection (dated 2019 in TCRdb). Describing the broader study: Donor HLA type was relevant to the analysis, because carriage of CMV infection together with the matching HLA type was indicated by public TCR beta signatures.

Sequencing used an Illumina HiSeq 1500. The public reads were reanalyzed by TCRdb: fastp trimming at Q25, MiXCR alignment, in-frame beta chains only. Every CDR3 protein is listed once, alongside the most common genes and DNA of its rows. Present in this sample are some 97,000 distinct CDR3 sequences, 20% to 30% of which were seen just once. In total, the top ten clones hold 35% to 50% of the sample. This clonotype was detected many times. No cognate antigen has been identified for it. Per-base quality was not reported, and no clone a single base away is much larger than it. Study-wide conclusions, independent of this receptor: In the ex vivo response, HLA-C-restricted CMV-specific TCR beta clonotypes were dominant, and in two of eight donors the single most frequent clonotype came from this HLA-C-restricted group. Cumulative frequency of public TCR beta family members discriminated carriers of CMV infection plus the relevant HLA type in this cohort and an independent roughly 330-donor cohort.

The clonotype comes from a human donor in good health (CMV status not recorded). Some clones in this sample may be carry-over from other donors' samples. Specimen: CD8+ T cells from PBMCs.

CDR3 sequence: CATRLGEGAYEQYF. The DNA sequence is given as TGTGCCACCCGCCTGGGAGAAGGGGCCTACGAGCAGTACTTC. This chain joins TRBV7-2 to TRBJ2-7; the D segment may tentatively be TRBD1 or TRBD2, each giving 5 matched bases. The CDR3 covers 14 residues, taking in both the cysteine and the phenylalanine. The CDR3 DNA has 42 bases and is translated from base 1. The germline V gene specifies SGHTA as CDR1 and FQGNSA as CDR2. The junction shows trimming of 10 bases on V and 2 bases on J, plus 18 bases between the germline ends.